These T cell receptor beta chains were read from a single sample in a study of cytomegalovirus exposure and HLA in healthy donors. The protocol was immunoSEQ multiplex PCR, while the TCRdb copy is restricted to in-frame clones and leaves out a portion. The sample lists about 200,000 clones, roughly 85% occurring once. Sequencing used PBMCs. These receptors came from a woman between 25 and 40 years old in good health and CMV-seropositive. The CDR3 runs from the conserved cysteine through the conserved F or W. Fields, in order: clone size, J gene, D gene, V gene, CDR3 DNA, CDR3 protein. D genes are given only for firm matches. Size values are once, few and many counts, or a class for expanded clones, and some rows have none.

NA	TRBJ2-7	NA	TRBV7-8	TGTGCCAGCAGCTTATCTCTCTACGAGCAGTACTTC	CASSLSLYEQYF
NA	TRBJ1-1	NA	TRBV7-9	TGTGCCAGCAGCTTACTCGGCAGGGATAAAGAAGCTTTCTTT	CASSLLGRDKEAFF
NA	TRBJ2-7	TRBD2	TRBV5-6	TGTGCCAGCAGCTTGTTTCAGGGAGGGTCTCGTGAGCAGTACTTC	CASSLFQGGSREQYF
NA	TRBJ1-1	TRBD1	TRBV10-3	TGTGCCATCAGTATCCGGGACAGGTACACTGAAGCTTTCTTT	CAISIRDRYTEAFF
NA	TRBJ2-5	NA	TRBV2	TGTGCCAGCAGTGAATACAGCCAAGAGACCCAGTACTTC	CASSEYSQETQYF
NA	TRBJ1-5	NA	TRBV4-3	TGCGCCAGCAGCCAACAGGGTGTGACGGATCAGCCCCAGCATTTT	CASSQQGVTDQPQHF
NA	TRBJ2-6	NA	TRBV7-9	TGTGCCCCTAATCCGGGGTTGGGATCTGGGGCCAACGTCCTGACTTTC	CAPNPGLGSGANVLTF
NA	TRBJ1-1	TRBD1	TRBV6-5	TGTGCCAGCAGTCAACGACAGGGTTTGACTGAAGCTTTCTTT	CASSQRQGLTEAFF
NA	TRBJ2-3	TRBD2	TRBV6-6	TGTGCCAGCAGGGGACTAGCGGTTGATAGCACAGATACGCAGTATTTT	CASRGLAVDSTDTQYF
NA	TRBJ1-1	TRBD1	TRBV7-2	TGTGCCAGCAGCCAACGACAGGGAAGCACTGAAGCTTTCTTT	CASSQRQGSTEAFF
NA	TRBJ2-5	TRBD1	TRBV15	TGTGCCACCAGCAGTACGGACAGGGGGAAACAAGAGACCCAGTACTTC	CATSSTDRGKQETQYF
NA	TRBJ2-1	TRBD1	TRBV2	TGTGCCAGCAGTGAACTACAGGGGAATGAGCAGTTCTTC	CASSELQGNEQFF
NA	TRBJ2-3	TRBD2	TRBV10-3	TGTGCCATCAGTGAGTCGGGTCCTAGCGGGAGAAGCACAGATACGCAGTATTTT	CAISESGPSGRSTDTQYF
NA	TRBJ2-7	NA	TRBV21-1	TGTGCCAGCAGCAAAATAGGGGACAGGGCGACCTACGAGCAGTACTTC	CASSKIGDRATYEQYF
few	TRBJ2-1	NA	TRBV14	TGTGCCAGCAGCCAGATTCATTGGATAGCGAGAAATGAGCAGTTCTTC	CASSQIHWIARNEQFF
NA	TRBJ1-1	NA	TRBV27	TGTGCCAGCAGTTTGATGGGAGATTACACTGAAGCTTTCTTT	CASSLMGDYTEAFF
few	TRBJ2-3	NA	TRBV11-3	TGTGCCAGCAGCTTTTTAGGGGGCACAGATACGCAGTATTTT	CASSFLGGTDTQYF
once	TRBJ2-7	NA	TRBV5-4	TGTGCCAGCAGCTTGAGGGGGGGAGGTAGCGAGCAGTACTTC	CASSLRGGGSEQYF
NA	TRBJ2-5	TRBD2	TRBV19	TGTGCCAGCGGGACTAAAGGGGAGACCCAGTACTTC	CASGTKGETQYF
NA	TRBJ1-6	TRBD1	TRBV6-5	TGTGCCAGCAGCAGGGACAGAAATCCGAATTCACCCCTCCACTTT	CASSRDRNPNSPLHF
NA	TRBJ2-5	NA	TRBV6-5	TGTGCCAGCTGCCGGACACCCCAAGAGACCCAGTACTTC	CASCRTPQETQYF
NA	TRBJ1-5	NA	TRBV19	TGTGCCAGTAGTAGGGCCTTGCAGCCCCAGCATTTT	CASSRALQPQHF
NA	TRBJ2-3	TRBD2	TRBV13	TGTGCCAGCAGCTCCGAGTTGGGGGGAGGGCCCGTAGATACGCAGTATTTT	CASSSELGGGPVDTQYF
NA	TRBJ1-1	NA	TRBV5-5	TGTGCCAGCAGCCCCCCGGGGAACACTGAAGCTTTCTTT	CASSPPGNTEAFF
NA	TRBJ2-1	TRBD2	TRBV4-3	TGCGCCAGCAGCCAAGATCCTTCCACTCGGGAGGAGTTCTTC	CASSQDPSTREEFF